The clone carrying this TCR beta chain was observed many times. V was clipped by 0 bases and J by 1 base, with 16 bases between them. The CDR3 runs 17 residues. Germline V gene lookup returns CDR1 SGHDT and CDR2 YYEEEE. The data are from a study of T cells in Graves' hyperthyroidism and ophthalmopathy. TCR beta CDR3 sequences were amplified from RNA transcripts. The HTBI set primed first-round TCR CDR3 RT-PCR. TCRdb analysed the multiplex PCR reads with MiXCR anew, one entry per CDR3 protein. Of some 560,000 distinct CDR3 sequences listed, about a sixth are singletons. This chain uses TRBV5-6 with TRBJ1-1, with no clear D. The source material was blood. The TCR was taken from a woman aged 25 to 39 with Graves' hyperthyroidism. CDR3 in amino acids: CASSLVEFSTSNTEAFF. CDR3 in DNA: TGTGCCAGCAGCTTGGTGGAGTTTTCGACCTCGAACACTGAAGCTTTCTTT. Using reference TRBV5-6 and TRBJ1-1 for the parts outside the CDR3, the full variable domain is DAGVTQSPTHLIKTRGQQVTLRCSPKSGHDTVSWYQQALGQGPQFIFQYYEEEERQRGNFPDRFSGHQFPNYSSELNVNALLLGDSALYLCASSLVEFSTSNTEAFFGQGTRLTVV.